This T cell receptor (beta chain) emerged from a study of OX40 agonist ivuxolimab in advanced cancers. Looking at the study overall: Patients' therapy was ivuxolimab, an antibody that acts as an agonist of OX40 (CD134). The dose-escalation cohort had hepatocellular carcinoma, melanoma, renal cell or head and neck cancer.

Method: immunoSEQ multiplex PCR; TCRdb's copy keeps in-frame clones and lacks some. Of about 71,000 clones detected, around 94% appear once; the ten largest clones hold 15% to 19%. Blood specimens came from baseline, cycle 4 day 1, and cycle 7 day 1. The ends were cut back, 0 bases at V and 6 bases at J, with 12 bases in the middle. This CDR3 contains 14 residues. Germline assignment: CDR1 SGDLS and CDR2 YYNGEE. The sequence came from an adult with an advanced solid tumor such as melanoma, head and neck, liver or kidney cancer. This sequence joins TRBV9 and TRBJ1-1; D gene uncertain. Sequencing was performed on CD4+ or CD8+ T cells sorted from blood, taken in a trial of the OX40 agonist ivuxolimab. The CDR3 region has the DNA TGTGCCAGCAGCGTAGCGGTCAGCGGGGCTGAAGCTTTCTTT. Its protein product is CASSVAVSGAEAFF.